These 14 T cell receptor beta chains share one sample of origin, sequenced in a study of glioma-infiltrating T cells (dated by TCRdb to 2016 to 2017). Sequencing was carried out with an Illumina MiSeq. TCR alpha and beta CDR3 regions were amplified with the iRepertoire nested amplicon-rescue multiplex PCR (arm-PCR) platform from RNA. Through fastp at Q25 and MiXCR, TCRdb rebuilt clones from the public reads, retaining in-frame beta chains. Entries that share a CDR3 protein sequence are merged under the most common genes and DNA. The sample has fewer than 500,000 distinct CDR3 sequences on record, roughly two fifths of them singletons. The ten largest clones take up 12% of the sample. The sample comprised glioma tissue, nonneoplastic brain tissue, or PBMCs (not recorded which). The receptors shown here come from a human donor with low-grade glioma or glioblastoma, undergoing nonglioma brain surgery, or in good health (not recorded which).

About this clonotype itself: A read error may explain this, as a much larger clone is one base away. The gene calls are TRBV6-1 and TRBJ1-1; possibly TRBD1 for D (5 bases). Germline CDR1 and CDR2: MNHNS and SASEGT. This CDR3 contains 11 residues. The CDR3 is CVSSAWGEAFF. The CDR3, as DNA: TGTGTCAGCAGTGCTTGGGGCGAAGCTTTCTTT.

This clonotype came up a few times. This sequence joins TRBV28 and TRBJ1-6; 10 nucleotides align to TRBD1. This CDR3 is 15 amino acids long. V trimming: 3 bases; J trimming: 9 bases; junction bases outside the gene matches: 5. Germline loops: CDR1 MDHEN, CDR2 SYDVKM. The CDR3 nucleotides read TGTGCCAGCAGTTTCCGACAGGGGGCGTCTTCACCCCTCCACTTT. It specifies CASSFRQGASSPLHF.

In the case of this clonotype: At one boundary the junction diverges from the germline segment, which might be a read error. The genes are TRBV20-1 and TRBJ2-1, with 14 nucleotides matching TRBD2. The CDR3 is made up of 15 amino acids. The germline V gene has CDR1 DFQATT and CDR2 SNEGSKA (reference sequence). Written as DNA, the CDR3 is TGCGGTGCTAGCCGGACTAGCGGGAGGTACAATGAGCAGTTCTTC. Translation: CGASRTSGRYNEQFF.

The genes are TRBV18 and TRBJ2-7; 10 bases are shared with TRBD2. Germline CDR1 reads KGHSH; CDR2 reads LQKENI. The CDR3 totals 15 residues. Trimming cost V 0 bases and J 3 bases; bases outside gene matches: 2. The CDR3 DNA reads as TGTGCCAGCTCACCACCGGTAGCGGGAGGCTACGAGCAGTACTTC. Residues: CASSPPVAGGYEQYF.

This clonotype has just a few counts. The chain recombines TRBV7-2 with TRBJ1-2, with 9 bases matching TRBD1. The CDR3 sequence is 14 residues long. The V segment lost 2 bases and the J segment 7 bases; nucleotides outside the gene matches: 5. Germline V gene data show CDR1 as SGHTA and CDR2 as FQGNSA. The CDR3 region is CASSLNRGQGGYTF. The DNA for the CDR3 is TGTGCCAGCAGCTTAAACAGGGGGCAGGGTGGCTACACCTTC.

This clonotype was recorded at least ten times. The chain links TRBV7-2 to TRBJ2-5; weak D call: TRBD2 (5 bases). Trimming took off 4 bases at V and 4 bases at J, with 10 bases between the two ends. Germline V gene data show CDR1 as SGHTA and CDR2 as FQGNSA. The length of the CDR3 is 13 residues. CDR3 loop: CASSYRSGETQYF. The DNA for the CDR3 is TGTGCCAGCAGCTACCGAAGCGGAGAGACCCAGTACTTC.

The V and J genes are TRBV11-1 and TRBJ2-1; D not certain. Trimming left V 2 bases short and J 6 bases short, with 11 bases between. Germline assignment: CDR1 SGHAT and CDR2 FQDESV (reference sequence). CDR3 length equals 14 residues. As DNA, the CDR3 is TGTGCCAGCAGCTTATCGGTAGAACGCAATGAGCAGTTCTTC. Translated, it gives CASSLSVERNEQFF.

The J gene is TRBJ2-7, the V gene TRBV20-1; D gene unclear. The V end lost 0 bases, the J end lost 2 bases, and 8 bases lay between the germline ends. The CDR3 is 13 amino acids. CDR1 is DFQATT, CDR2 SNEGSKA, per germline (reference sequence). CDR3 loop: CSARDLLTYEQYF. For the CDR3, the DNA is TGCAGTGCTAGAGATCTACTGACCTACGAGCAGTACTTC.

This chain links TRBV7-9 with TRBJ1-2; a weak D match, TRBD1 (6 bases). This CDR3 is built from 13 residues. The germline V gene encodes CDR1 SEHNR and CDR2 FQNEAQ (reference sequence). Trimming stripped 5 bases from V and 7 bases from J, with 14 bases between. The DNA of the CDR3 is TGTGCCAGCAGCGCTACGAACAGGGCTGGCTACACCTTC. Translated: CASSATNRAGYTF.

The CDR3 spells CASSQDLGREYTDTQYF. The CDR3 nucleotides are TGCGCCAGCAGCCAAGATCTGGGGCGGGAGTACACAGATACGCAGTATTTT. The chain recombines TRBV4-1 with TRBJ2-3, with 7 positions matching TRBD2. The junction had 8 bases not matched to a gene; V was cut back by 0 bases and J by 2 bases. Germline V gene lookup returns CDR1 MGHRA and CDR2 YSYEKL. The CDR3 sequence is 17 residues long.

The chain joins TRBV6-5 to TRBJ2-7, with D hard to call. V was shortened by 6 bases and J by 5 bases, with 20 bases between the two germline ends. The CDR3 sequence is 15 residues long. Germline V gene sequence: CDR1 MNHEY, CDR2 SVGAGI. The CDR3 is CASSVAPRAIDEQYF. The CDR3, as DNA: TGTGCCAGCAGCGTAGCCCCGAGAGCAATCGACGAGCAGTACTTC.

Turning to this clonotype: A clone one base away is much larger, so this may be a read error. V and J are TRBV6-6 and TRBJ2-4, with D possibly called TRBD1 or TRBD2 (6 bases each). This CDR3 comprises 11 residues. Germline loops: CDR1 MNHNY, CDR2 SVGAGI (reference sequence). CDR3 region: CASSGGGIQHF. The CDR3 DNA reads TGTGCCAGCAGTGGAGGGGGGATTCAGCACTTC.

This clonotype was picked up a small number of times. The V call is TRBV20-1, the J call TRBJ2-1; D ambiguous. CDR1 and CDR2 from the germline V gene are DFQATT and SNEGSKA (reference sequence). V was cut by 3 bases and J by 2 bases, with 14 bases left in between. CDR3 size: 15 residues. CDR3 region: CSARGRLPTYNEQFF. DNA for the CDR3: TGCAGTGCTAGGGGCCGGTTACCTACCTACAATGAGCAGTTCTTC.

On this clonotype: A much larger clone differs by one base, so this may be a read error. The chain carries TRBV6-2 or TRBV6-3 and TRBJ1-5; D remains unclear. Germline V gene data show CDR1 as MNHEY and CDR2 as SVGEGT. There are 15 residues in the CDR3. Trimming removed 0 bases at V and 7 bases at J, with 13 bases between. CDR3 nucleotide sequence: TGTGCCAGCAGTTACTCGCCGGAGGGCGGGCAGCCCCAGCATTTT. This encodes CASSYSPEGGQPQHF.